Described below is a single T cell receptor beta chain sequence and its context. This sample was taken from a study of cytomegalovirus exposure and HLA in healthy donors. The length of the CDR3 is 13 residues. The V gene's germline CDR1 is LGHNT and CDR2 FRNRAP. The germline V and J ends were trimmed by 1 base and 14 bases, with 14 bases remaining between them. Only in-frame clones appear in the TCRdb table, and some are missing; sequencing was by immunoSEQ multiplex PCR. The table includes 80,000 to 90,000 clones, approximately 96% detected once. Sequenced material: PBMCs. This sequence originates from a man between 18 and 35 years old in good health and CMV-seronegative. This chain joins TRBV12-5 and TRBJ1-4, with D unresolved. CDR3 nucleotide sequence: TGTGCTAGTGGTTTGGCCGGGAGATTAGAGCTGTTTTTT. It is translated as CASGLAGRLELFF.